This entry features one TCR beta chain sequence. Its antigen remains unidentified. This specimen comes from a study of blood T cells in healthy people across ages. Study-level results: More naive CD4+ cells and higher diversity were found in long-lived than in aged donors.

Looked up from germline, CDR1 is LNHNV and CDR2 is YYDKDF (reference sequence). This CDR3 has 12 amino acids. V was cut by 3 bases and J by 9 bases, with 9 bases left in between. Donors ranged from roughly 6 to 90 years old and were healthy Caucasians in Russia. It was ten milliliters of peripheral blood that were drawn from each donor. Isolation per sample recovered at least 7 million PBMCs. For the second PCR, which ran for about 7 to 11 cycles, a sample-barcoded 5' primer and a J-beta primer mix were used. TCRdb processed the 5' RACE reads anew with MiXCR; each CDR3 protein has one entry. The sample records about 1.4 million distinct CDR3 sequences, around 55% being singletons.

This TCR derives from a man aged 18 to 30 in good health. The sequencing sample was made of blood. The chain employs TRBV15 and TRBJ2-1, with D unclear. Here the CDR3 reads CATSSPHSEQFF. CDR3 in DNA: TGTGCCACCAGCAGCCCACACAGTGAGCAGTTCTTC.